This T cell receptor beta chain was sequenced during a study of T cells in Graves' hyperthyroidism and ophthalmopathy. There are 17 residues in the CDR3. J was trimmed by 4 bases and V by 0 bases; bases with no gene match: 10. Germline CDR1 reads MNHEY; CDR2 reads SVGEGT. Researchers took RNA transcripts and amplified the TCR beta CDR3 regions from them. HTBI primers were the set used in a first-round RT-PCR of the TCR CDR3. TCRdb re-derived calls from the multiplex PCR reads in MiXCR, one entry per CDR3 protein. The repertoire holds approximately 610,000 distinct CDR3 sequences, over 15% seen once, with approximately 18% in the top ten. This clonotype appeared a few times. Exclusion of patients followed from uncontrolled infection, other autoimmune disease, pregnancy or lactation.

The sequencing input was blood. The TCR originated in a woman between 18 and 29 years old with Graves' hyperthyroidism. The chain is built from TRBV6-2 or TRBV6-3 and TRBJ2-7; TRBD2 aligns across 9 bases. CDR3 nucleotide sequence: TGTGCCAGCAGTTACTCGATTGCGAGCGGGGGGAATTACGAGCAGTACTTC. Protein: CASSYSIASGGNYEQYF.